The following is a T cell receptor (beta chain) sequence with its context. The target of this receptor is not known. It has no much larger one-base neighbor in the sample; base qualities were not kept. The immunoSEQ Assay, a bias-controlled multiplex PCR, was used to amplify TCRbeta CDR3 regions from genomic DNA. The paper's processing steps were these. The number of nucleated cells in each sample was estimated from the amplification of reference gene primers within the assay. To quantify the absolute abundance of each unique TCRbeta CDR3 rearrangement, sequence reads were collapsed and filtered. For each sample, productive Simpson clonality was calculated as the square root of Simpson's diversity index across productive rearrangements. Here the immuneACCESS table is served through TCRdb, limited to in-frame sequences with V and J called. Missing clones are a known gap in these copies; in checked studies unresolved V genes cover under half, and the rest lacks a known reason. That table gives V, J and clone size, and the DNA gave D and trimming. Here the sample has some 360,000 clones; about 88% occur a single time. The ten top clones hold 1% of the sample.

This entry is derived from a study of blood T cell repertoires in COVID-19 (dated by TCRdb to 2018 to 2020). With respect to the entire study: Samples covering the acute and convalescent phases of COVID-19 were provided by collaborators in the United States, Italy and Spain. The prospective study material was composed of cDNA or gDNA derived from T cells, B-cell-depleted T cells, or PBMCs. Subjects who had been exposed to COVID-19, were actively infected with it, or had recovered from it provided the deeply sampled blood TCRbeta repertoires that made up the dataset. The repertoires were released in a freely available public database meant as a resource for research on the immune response to SARS-CoV-2. Samples were obtained from the ongoing ImmuneRACE study (first 160 participants) and from some 1,200 subjects provided by 6 global collaborators. The sample metadata nearly always contained a de-identified subject ID, COVID-19 status, age in years and sex. Where available, HLA class I and class II types were obtained from metadata supplied by the sample provider rather than from assay-based typing.

Participants in the prospective study were aged roughly 18 to 89 years, lived in about two dozen United States geographic areas, and enrolled through a virtual design. Cohort assignment in the prospective study relied on participant-reported clinical history from a screening survey and a study questionnaire. A participant counted as exposed if, within 2 weeks of entering the study, that participant had been in contact with someone who had a PCR-confirmed or clinician-diagnosed COVID-19 case. In the prospective study, whole blood, serum and a nasopharyngeal or oropharyngeal swab were collected from each participant by mobile phlebotomists. Participants in the prospective study had the option to provide additional blood draws and questionnaires over an approximately 2-month period. Before DNA extraction, prospective study blood samples were shipped either frozen or at room temperature. Paper-wide results and their limitations: Clinical and demographic metadata were provided uncurated, with the amount varying by source and participant.

Sequences were obtained from PBMCs or T cells enriched from blood (not recorded which). The clonotype was recovered from a woman aged 25 to 45 who had been exposed to COVID-19.

At the DNA level, the sequence is TGTGCCAGCATCGACGCCGCGGGAGAGACCTACGAGCAGTACTTC. The translation is CASIDAAGETYEQYF. The chain joins TRBV9 to TRBJ2-7; 7 bases in the middle match TRBD2. CDR1 and CDR2 are drawn from the germline V gene: SGDLS, YYNGEE. Ends trimmed: V by 6 bases, J by 2 bases; bases unmatched to a gene: 11. Counted from cysteine to phenylalanine, this CDR3 has 15 amino acids. Just CDR3 DNA is preserved here, 45 bases in frame from base 1.